Following are 26 T cell receptor beta chains from one sample sequenced in a study of T cell responses to AZD1222 COVID-19 vaccine. The protocol was immunoSEQ multiplex PCR, while the TCRdb copy is restricted to in-frame clones and leaves out a portion. The sample includes approximately 150,000 clones, about nine tenths of them seen just once. Sequences were derived from peripheral blood, sampled on day 0 of AZD1222 vaccination. These receptors originate from an adult in good health.

The V and J genes are TRBV28 and TRBJ2-7; 8 nucleotides line up with TRBD1. Germline assignment: CDR1 MDHEN and CDR2 SYDVKM. J gave up 1 base and V 11 bases, and 4 bases lay outside the gene matches. The CDR3 spans 12 residues. The CDR3 loop is CAVTGVSYEQYF. CDR3 in DNA: TGTGCCGTGACAGGGGTTTCCTACGAGCAGTACTTC.

The rearrangement uses TRBV18 and TRBJ1-3; the D is unclear. Germline values: CDR1 KGHSH, CDR2 LQKENI. The V gene lost 2 bases and the J gene lost 0 bases, with 8 bases spanning the gap. The CDR3 consists of 15 residues. This CDR3 is CASSPGEASGNTIYF. In nucleotides, the CDR3 is TGTGCCAGCTCACCAGGCGAAGCCTCTGGAAACACCATATATTTT.

This clone was detected once. This chain links TRBV5-4 with TRBJ1-3; D is perhaps TRBD1 (6 bases). CDR1 is SGHNT, CDR2 YYREEE, per germline (reference sequence). V gave up 3 bases and J gave up 2 bases, with 12 bases separating them. The CDR3 extends over 15 amino acids. The CDR3 DNA sequence: TGTGCCAGCAGCTCTTCGACAGGTACTGGAAACACCATATATTTT. Translating gives CASSSSTGTGNTIYF. Combining the CDR3 with reference TRBV5-4 and TRBJ1-3 gives the whole variable domain ETGVTQSPTHLIKTRGQQVTLRCSSQSGHNTVSWYQQALGQGPQFIFQYYREEENGRGNFPPRFSGLQFPNYSSELNVNALELDDSALYLCASSSSTGTGNTIYFGEGSWLTVV.

The chain has TRBV30 and TRBJ1-3; the D is unclear. CDR1 and CDR2 (germline): GTSNPN, SVGIG (reference sequence). The CDR3 contains 16 residues. V lost 0 bases to trimming and J lost 0 bases, with 12 bases between them. The CDR3 here is CAWSVFVQSSGNTIYF. CDR3 coding DNA: TGTGCCTGGAGTGTTTTTGTCCAGAGCTCTGGAAACACCATATATTTT.

The J gene is TRBJ1-1, the V gene TRBV12-5; D call uncertain. Germline V gene data show CDR1 as LGHNT and CDR2 as FRNRAP. This CDR3 has 14 residues. The ends were cut back, 0 bases at V and 1 base at J, with 6 bases in the middle. The DNA for the CDR3 is TGTGCTAGTGGTTTGGTGCGGTGGAACACTGAAGCTTTCTTT. As protein: CASGLVRWNTEAFF.

The chain employs TRBV19 and TRBJ2-7; 7 bases line up with TRBD1. V shed 2 bases, J shed 0 bases, and the junction held 4 bases outside the gene matches. Germline V CDR1 and CDR2: LNHDA, SQIVND (reference sequence). CDR3 length: 15 residues. The CDR3 DNA reads as TGTGCCAGTAGTATATGGGACAGCAGCTCCTACGAGCAGTACTTC. It translates to CASSIWDSSSYEQYF.

V usage is TRBV9 and J usage is TRBJ1-6; D remains unclear. V was clipped by 0 bases and J by 13 bases, with 14 bases between them. CDR3 length: 14 residues. Germline CDR1 SGDLS, CDR2 YYNGEE. CDR3 amino acids: CASSVGEGKWPLHF. The DNA of the CDR3 is TGTGCCAGCAGCGTAGGGGAAGGCAAATGGCCCCTCCACTTT.

The CDR3 protein is CASSLDSGGVGYGYTF. For the CDR3, the DNA is TGTGCCAGCAGCTTAGATAGCGGGGGTGTAGGCTATGGCTACACCTTC. The chain employs TRBV7-8 and TRBJ1-2; D possibly corresponds to TRBD1 (5 bases). The CDR3 covers 16 residues. Germline CDR1 SGHVS, CDR2 FQNEAQ. The V and J ends lost 1 base and 4 bases respectively, with 16 bases between them. Supplemented by reference TRBV7-8 and TRBJ1-2, the full variable domain reads GAGVSQSPRYKVAKRGQDVALRCDPISGHVSLFWYQQALGQGPEFLTYFQNEAQLDKSGLPSDRFFAERPEGSVSTLKIQRTQQEDSAVYLCASSLDSGGVGYGYTFGSGTRLTVV.

CDR3 loop: CASAIMGDDQPQHF. The DNA of the CDR3 is TGTGCCAGCGCAATCATGGGCGACGATCAGCCCCAGCATTTT. The chain couples TRBV28 to TRBJ1-5, with D unclear. The CDR3 is made up of 14 amino acids. Per the germline V gene, CDR1 is MDHEN and CDR2 is SYDVKM. Trimming left V 8 bases short and J 5 bases short, with 16 bases between.

This chain joins TRBV5-6 and TRBJ1-1; D not certain. This CDR3 region has 13 residues. The V gene's germline CDR1 is SGHDT and CDR2 YYEEEE. Trimming took off 1 base at V and 4 bases at J, with 8 bases between the two ends. The CDR3 region has the DNA TGTGCCAGCAGCTTGCGCTGGGTCACTGAAGCTTTCTTT. The encoded protein is CASSLRWVTEAFF.

The V call is TRBV4-2, the J call TRBJ2-1, with 14 nucleotides matching TRBD2. The CDR3 length is 16 residues. Per the germline V gene, CDR1 is LGHNA and CDR2 is YNFKEQ. J was trimmed by 4 bases and V by 4 bases; bases with no gene match: 3. In nucleotides, the CDR3 is TGTGCCAGCAGCCGACTAGCGGGAGGGGGGTACAATGAGCAGTTCTTC. Its translation: CASSRLAGGGYNEQFF.

The chain has TRBV9 and TRBJ2-2, with D possibly TRBD2 on 6 matching bases. Trimming stripped 4 bases from V and 4 bases from J, with 14 bases between. Germline loops: CDR1 SGDLS, CDR2 YYNGEE. This CDR3 is built from 15 residues. The CDR3 region has the DNA TGTGCCAGCAGCTCTACCGGGGGAGGCACCGGGGAGCTGTTTTTT. Protein: CASSSTGGGTGELFF. Full variable domain (remainder filled in from reference TRBV9 and TRBJ2-2): DSGVTQTPKHLITATGQRVTLRCSPRSGDLSVYWYQQSLDQGLQFLIQYYNGEERAKGNILERFSAQQFPDLHSELNLSSLELGDSALYFCASSSTGGGTGELFFGEGSRLTVL.

This chain joins TRBV4-1 and TRBJ2-7, with 12 nucleotides matching TRBD2. The germline CDR1 and CDR2 sequences are MGHRA and YSYEKL. With V trimmed by 2 bases and J by 12 bases, 17 bases remained unmatched. This CDR3 contains 17 residues. CDR3 DNA sequence: TGCGCCAGCAGCCAATTCGGACTAGCGGGACCACGCCAGGGGGTGTACTTC. Amino acids: CASSQFGLAGPRQGVYF.

The chain's CDR3 is CASSQVVSGNYEQYF. The CDR3 region has the DNA TGCGCCAGCAGCCAAGTGGTTAGCGGGAACTACGAGCAGTACTTC. This chain joins TRBV4-1 and TRBJ2-7; 8 bases fit TRBD2. Losses at the gene ends were 1 base for V and 3 bases for J; bases not matched to a gene: 5. Germline-derived CDR1 and CDR2 are MGHRA and YSYEKL. The CDR3 spans 15 residues.

This clone was detected only once. The V gene is TRBV12-5, the J gene TRBJ2-7, with D hard to call. CDR3 size: 11 residues. Per germline, CDR1 LGHNT and CDR2 FRNRAP. The V gene lost 5 bases and the J gene lost 2 bases, with 4 bases spanning the gap. The CDR3 DNA sequence: TGTGCTAGTGGTGATACCTACGAGCAGTACTTC. It codes for CASGDTYEQYF. The entire variable domain, with the rest obtained from reference TRBV12-5 and TRBJ2-7, is as follows: DARVTQTPRHKVTEMGQEVTMRCQPILGHNTVFWYRQTMMQGLELLAYFRNRAPLDDSGMPKDRFSAEMPDATLATLKIQPSEPRDSAVYFCASGDTYEQYFGPGTRLTVT.

The chain uses TRBV9 and TRBJ2-4; no reliable D call. The V and J ends lost 0 bases and 2 bases respectively, with 9 bases between them. Per the germline V gene, CDR1 is SGDLS and CDR2 is YYNGEE. This CDR3 is 15 amino acids long. CDR3 amino acids: CASSVAGVTKNIQYF. The CDR3 nucleotides read TGTGCCAGCAGCGTAGCAGGAGTCACCAAAAACATTCAGTACTTC.

The chain employs TRBV6-4 and TRBJ2-1, with a tentative D call TRBD1 (5 bases). Germline V gene sequence: CDR1 MRHNA, CDR2 SNTAGT. Between the trimmed V and J ends, which lost 3 bases and 9 bases, there was a span of 12 bases. This CDR3 is 13 amino acids long. In DNA, the CDR3 is TGTGCCAGCAGTGAGTCCCCCCAGGGTGAGCAGTTCTTC. It encodes CASSESPQGEQFF.

This chain uses TRBV27 with TRBJ2-7, with TRBD2 matching 13 bases. Losses at the gene ends were 5 bases for V and 1 base for J; bases not matched to a gene: 11. The CDR3 loop spans 18 amino acids. Germline V gene lookup returns CDR1 MNHEY and CDR2 SMNVEV (reference sequence). CDR3 amino acids: CASSPAPGLAGASYEQYF. For the CDR3, the DNA is TGTGCCAGCAGTCCGGCTCCCGGACTAGCGGGAGCGTCCTACGAGCAGTACTTC.

This clone was counted once. The chain couples TRBV2 to TRBJ2-7; D gene unclear. This CDR3 region has 14 residues. Trimming cost V 4 bases and J 5 bases, with 15 bases left between them. The germline V gene has CDR1 SNHLY and CDR2 FYNNEI. The CDR3 spells CASSVSEYLDEQYF. The CDR3 DNA sequence: TGTGCCAGCAGTGTCTCAGAGTATTTAGACGAGCAGTACTTC.

This clone showed up just once. The rearrangement joins TRBV27 to TRBJ1-2; a possible D gene is TRBD1 (6 bases). The germline V gene encodes CDR1 MNHEY and CDR2 SMNVEV (reference sequence). Deletions cut 5 bases from V and 4 bases from J, with 29 bases between. The CDR3 runs 19 residues. The CDR3: CASSPTPLRRDIRFYGYTF. DNA of the CDR3: TGTGCCAGCAGTCCAACGCCCCTCCGACGGGACATAAGATTCTATGGCTACACCTTC.

The V call is TRBV7-3, the J call TRBJ2-1; D is possibly TRBD1 (6 bases). Trimming took off 0 bases at V and 6 bases at J, with 9 bases between the two ends. The CDR3 is 14 amino acids. The germline V gene encodes CDR1 SGHTA and CDR2 FQGTGA. The CDR3 spells CASSLTGAVNEQFF. CDR3 bases: TGTGCCAGCAGCTTAACGGGGGCGGTCAATGAGCAGTTCTTC.

The gene calls are TRBV7-2 and TRBJ2-7, with TRBD1 matching 8 bases. This CDR3 contains 15 residues. V was clipped by 1 base and J by 2 bases; unmatched bases: 4. CDR1 and CDR2 (germline): SGHTA, FQGNSA. The CDR3 sequence is CASSLDGTGPYEQYF. The CDR3 DNA reads TGTGCCAGCAGCTTAGACGGGACAGGACCCTACGAGCAGTACTTC.

V and J are TRBV27 and TRBJ1-6; 8 nucleotides line up with TRBD1. Per germline, CDR1 MNHEY and CDR2 SMNVEV (reference sequence). This CDR3 region has 20 residues. Trimming at V came to 6 bases and at J to 0 bases, leaving 16 bases not matched to a gene. The CDR3 loop reads CASSIIRQGRGSSYNSPLHF. The CDR3 region has the DNA TGTGCCAGCAGCATTATCCGACAGGGGCGAGGAAGCTCCTATAATTCACCCCTCCACTTT.

The chain links TRBV2 to TRBJ1-1, with TRBD1 identical over 7 bases. CDR1 and CDR2 (germline): SNHLY, FYNNEI. There are 15 residues in the CDR3. The trim removed 8 bases at V and 0 bases at J, leaving 9 bases unmatched. The CDR3 bases are TGTGCCAGCCGGACAGGAGCTACCATGAACACTGAAGCTTTCTTT. Translation gives CASRTGATMNTEAFF. Supplemented by reference TRBV2 and TRBJ1-1, the full variable domain reads EPEVTQTPSHQVTQMGQEVILRCVPISNHLYFYWYRQILGQKVEFLVSFYNNEISEKSEIFDDQFSVERPDGSNFTLKIRSTKLEDSAMYFCASRTGATMNTEAFFGQGTRLTVV.

This CDR3 reads CASRPPGLAATGELFF. CDR3 coding DNA: TGCGCCAGCAGGCCGCCGGGACTAGCGGCAACCGGGGAGCTGTTTTTT. The V gene is TRBV5-1, the J gene TRBJ2-2; 11 bases map to TRBD2. The CDR3 extends over 16 amino acids. Germline loops: CDR1 SGHRS, CDR2 YFSETQ. V lost 5 bases and J lost 5; bases outside the gene matches: 8.

The gene calls are TRBV5-6 and TRBJ1-6, with D unclear. Trimming removed 3 bases at V and 12 bases at J, with 10 bases between. This CDR3 is built from 12 residues. Germline V gene data show CDR1 as SGHDT and CDR2 as YYEEEE. The CDR3 sequence: CASSSERGPLHF. DNA for the CDR3: TGTGCCAGCAGCTCGGAGCGGGGACCCCTCCACTTT.